This T cell receptor (beta chain) derives from a study of metastatic and nonmetastatic thyroid tumors. Across the study: Repertoires from malignant and benign thyroid patients were compared across blood and tumor or nodule tissue.

Patients were all untreated before their thyroid surgery. TCRdb recomputed clones from the PCR reads via MiXCR. The data hold 3,500 to 5,500 clones, with more than 20% observed a single time. In the case of this clone: Its ends do not fully match the called genes, so a read error is possible. Other DNA sequences from this sample encode an identical CDR3 as well.

This clonotype was obtained from a male donor with papillary thyroid cancer or a benign thyroid nodule (not recorded which). Some clones in this sample may be carry-over from other donors' samples. The specimen was tumor tissue.

The chain's CDR3 is CAWALAGGTDTQYF. The CDR3 DNA sequence: TGTGCCTGGGCCCTAGCGGGGGGCACGGATACGCAGTATTTT. V is TRBV30 and J is TRBJ2-3, with TRBD2 identical over 11 bases. The germline CDR1 and CDR2 sequences are GTSNPN and SVGIG (reference sequence). The CDR3 is made up of 14 amino acids.